This is a list of T cell receptor beta chains from one sample in a study of regulatory T cells in long-lasting Graves disease. TCRdb re-called the multiplex PCR reads through MiXCR, storing one row per CDR3 protein. The table shows more than 450,000 distinct CDR3 sequences, with about 11% occurring only once. These data were also filed under a second study, of T cells in Graves' hyperthyroidism and ophthalmopathy.

The specimen comprised peripheral blood mononuclear cells (PBMCs), sampled at new diagnosis, from a patient treated with antithyroid drugs. The source of these receptors is a woman in her 30s with Graves disease. CDR3s include the opening cysteine and the closing phenylalanine or tryptophan. D genes are given only for firm matches. Size tells how often a clone was seen (once, few, many) or the class of an expanded clone, and some rows leave it out.

>NA|many|TRBV2|TRBJ2-2
CASLRLRNGELFF
TGTGCCAGCTTGCGGCTCCGGAACGGGGAGCTGTTTTTT
>TRBD1|NA|TRBV19|TRBJ2-1
CASSMVRTGAYNEQFF
TGTGCCAGTAGTATGGTGCGGACAGGAGCCTACAATGAGCAGTTCTTC
>NA|NA|TRBV12-3/TRBV12-4|TRBJ1-5
CASSFRPGDQPQHF
TGTGCCAGCAGTTTTCGGCCCGGGGATCAGCCCCAGCATTTT
>NA|NA|TRBV6-2/TRBV6-3|TRBJ2-1
CASSYSLDEQFF
TGTGCCAGCAGTTACTCGTTAGATGAGCAGTTCTTC
>NA|NA|TRBV6-5|TRBJ2-7
CASSYQGLNYEQYF
TGTGCCAGCAGTTACCAGGGACTCAACTACGAGCAGTACTTC
>TRBD1|many|TRBV11-2|TRBJ1-3
CASSRDRANTIYF
TGTGCCAGCAGCCGCGACAGGGCAAACACCATATATTTT
>TRBD2|many|TRBV7-9|TRBJ2-1
CASSLVTSGKAEQFF
TGTGCCAGCAGCTTGGTGACTAGCGGGAAGGCTGAGCAGTTCTTC
>TRBD1|NA|TRBV5-4|TRBJ1-1
CASSGTGGFEAFF
TGTGCCAGCAGCGGGACAGGGGGCTTTGAAGCTTTCTTT
>NA|NA|TRBV5-4|TRBJ1-2
CASSLALTRGYTF
TGTGCCAGCAGTCTGGCCCTGACCCGGGGCTACACCTTC
>NA|many|TRBV5-1|TRBJ2-3
CASRDGQSTDTQYF
TGCGCCAGCAGGGATGGACAGAGCACAGATACGCAGTATTTT
>NA|few|TRBV13|TRBJ2-1
CASSLVRGGSKDNEQFF
TGTGCCAGCAGCTTAGTCCGAGGGGGGTCCAAAGACAATGAGCAGTTCTTC
>NA|many|TRBV3-1|TRBJ2-7
CASSQEYGIDEQYF
TGTGCCAGCAGCCAAGAATACGGGATCGACGAGCAGTACTTC
>NA|many|TRBV13|TRBJ2-7
CASSLGESWDEQYF
TGTGCCAGCAGCTTAGGGGAGAGCTGGGACGAGCAGTACTTC
>NA|few|TRBV6-1|TRBJ1-2
CASSPRFNRDGNYGYTF
TGTGCCAGCAGTCCACGATTCAACAGGGACGGGAACTATGGCTACACCTTC
>NA|many|TRBV5-1|TRBJ1-6
CASSFGEDSPLHF
TGCGCCAGCAGCTTCGGGGAGGATTCACCCCTCCACTTT
>NA|NA|TRBV6-2/TRBV6-3|TRBJ1-4
CASSESSTATNEKLFF
TGTGCCAGCAGTGAATCATCGACTGCAACTAATGAAAAACTGTTTTTT
>TRBD1|many|TRBV5-1|TRBJ1-2
CASSLWTGYGYTF
TGCGCCAGCAGCTTGTGGACAGGCTATGGCTACACCTTC
>TRBD2|many|TRBV7-8|TRBJ2-7
CASSRGTSGSPLEQYF
TGTGCCAGCAGCCGTGGGACTAGCGGGAGTCCGCTCGAGCAGTACTTC
>NA|NA|TRBV4-1|TRBJ1-2
CASSQDQQGFGYGYTF
TGCGCCAGCAGCCAAGATCAACAGGGATTCGGCTATGGCTACACCTTC
>NA|many|TRBV19|TRBJ1-5
CASSQVKARIYSNQPQHF
TGTGCCAGTAGTCAAGTGAAGGCCAGGATCTATAGCAATCAGCCCCAGCATTTT
>TRBD1|many|TRBV5-6|TRBJ1-1
CASSPSGGHRTEAFF
TGTGCCAGCAGCCCGTCAGGGGGCCACCGAACTGAAGCTTTCTTT
>NA|many|TRBV30|TRBJ1-2
CAWSVGPVGGYTF
TGTGCCTGGAGTGTAGGGCCAGTTGGTGGCTACACCTTC
>NA|many|TRBV7-2|TRBJ1-2
CASSSPGINYGYTF
TGTGCCAGCAGCTCTCCAGGGATCAACTATGGCTACACCTTC
>NA|many|TRBV11-2|TRBJ2-5
CASSLEWGGKTQYF
TGTGCCAGCAGCTTAGAATGGGGCGGAAAGACCCAGTACTTC
>NA|NA|TRBV7-9|TRBJ1-4
CASVSQATNEKLFF
TGTGCCAGCGTCTCACAGGCAACTAATGAAAAACTGTTTTTT
>TRBD2|NA|TRBV18|TRBJ2-7
CASSPRLAGGGYEQYF
TGTGCCAGCTCACCAAGACTAGCGGGAGGAGGCTACGAGCAGTACTTC
>TRBD1|many|TRBV6-5|TRBJ1-3
CASSFSGTEGNTIYF
TGTGCCAGCAGTTTTTCCGGGACAGAAGGAAACACCATATATTTT
>TRBD1|many|TRBV7-9|TRBJ1-2
CASSSTLTKGGADYGYTF
TGTGCCAGCAGCTCCACACTCACTAAAGGGGGCGCGGACTATGGCTACACCTTC
>TRBD1|NA|TRBV11-2|TRBJ1-6
CASSLVGQGASPLHF
TGTGCCAGCAGCTTAGTTGGACAGGGGGCCTCACCCCTCCACTTT
>TRBD1|many|TRBV28|TRBJ2-7
CASSTGGYEQYF
TGTGCCAGCAGTACAGGGGGGTACGAGCAGTACTTC
>NA|many|TRBV28|TRBJ1-1
CASRQPGTNTEAFF
TGTGCCAGCAGACAACCGGGAACCAACACTGAAGCTTTCTTT
>NA|many|TRBV6-1|TRBJ1-2
CASSEWGESSGYTF
TGTGCCAGCAGTGAATGGGGGGAAAGCTCCGGCTACACCTTC
>NA|many|TRBV6-2/TRBV6-3|TRBJ1-4
CASRHIQTGPEKLFF
TGTGCCAGCAGGCATATCCAAACAGGGCCCGAAAAGCTGTTTTTT
>NA|many|TRBV29-1|TRBJ1-1
CSVTEQVNTEAFF
TGCAGCGTAACTGAACAGGTAAACACTGAAGCTTTCTTT
>NA|few|TRBV7-8|TRBJ2-7
CASSPHGGGRTYEQYF
TGTGCCAGCAGCCCCCATGGAGGAGGGAGGACCTACGAGCAGTACTTC
>NA|many|TRBV10-3|TRBJ1-1
CAINLLQGEMNTEAFF
TGTGCCATCAATCTTTTACAGGGCGAGATGAACACTGAAGCTTTCTTT
>NA|many|TRBV9|TRBJ2-5
CASSPRTNQETQYF
TGTGCCAGCAGCCCTCGGACAAACCAAGAGACCCAGTACTTC
>TRBD1|NA|TRBV6-2/TRBV6-3|TRBJ2-7
CASSGPGTGTYEQYF
TGTGCCAGCAGTGGCCCCGGGACAGGGACCTACGAGCAGTACTTC
>NA|NA|TRBV7-2|TRBJ1-1
CVSSSTNPGRTNTEAFF
TGTGTCAGCAGCTCCACGAATCCGGGACGGACGAACACTGAAGCTTTCTTT
>NA|many|TRBV3-1|TRBJ1-5
CASSQQLNQPQHF
TGTGCCAGCAGCCAACAGCTCAATCAGCCCCAGCATTTT
>NA|NA|TRBV20-1|TRBJ2-5
CSASLPWIQETQYF
TGCAGTGCTAGCCTTCCTTGGATTCAAGAGACCCAGTACTTC